A selection of T cell receptor beta chains follows, all from one sample in a study of CD8+CD57+ T cells in acquired aplastic anemia. TCRdb called the reads again in MiXCR, with one record for every CDR3 protein. This table has about half a million distinct CDR3 sequences, around 33% appearing once. Material for sequencing was sorted CD4+, CD8+, or CD8+CD57+ T cells (not recorded which) from PBMCs. Receptor source: a human donor with aplastic anemia. Both conserved end residues are trimmed from each CDR3. A D gene is named only where the DNA matches it firmly.

J: TRBJ1-6; D: NA; V: TRBV28; CDR3: ASRRGVYNSPLH
J: TRBJ1-1; D: TRBD1; V: TRBV9; CDR3: ASSGGDRANTEAF
J: TRBJ1-1; D: NA; V: TRBV2; CDR3: ASSEGILLPEAF
J: TRBJ2-2; D: NA; V: TRBV9; CDR3: ASSAYNTGELF
J: TRBJ1-5; D: NA; V: TRBV4-2; CDR3: ASSQGLVGMPYQPQH
J: TRBJ2-3; D: TRBD2; V: TRBV19; CDR3: ASSIVGTSGGQDTQY
J: TRBJ2-3; D: TRBD2; V: TRBV2; CDR3: ASNPSGGADTQY
J: TRBJ2-3; D: NA; V: TRBV19; CDR3: ASSAGRVIADTQY
J: TRBJ1-2; D: NA; V: TRBV5-1; CDR3: ASSAKQGVYGYT
J: TRBJ1-1; D: NA; V: TRBV19; CDR3: ASSMVQGLNTEAF
J: TRBJ2-5; D: NA; V: TRBV20-1; CDR3: SARDWVETQY
J: TRBJ2-7; D: NA; V: TRBV5-1; CDR3: ASSDQSPSYEQY
J: TRBJ1-5; D: NA; V: TRBV19; CDR3: ASSSGLSPGNQPQH
J: TRBJ1-5; D: NA; V: TRBV7-8; CDR3: ASSLAPNSNQPQH
J: TRBJ2-2; D: NA; V: TRBV6-4; CDR3: ASSAIGTSNTGELF
J: TRBJ2-7; D: TRBD2; V: TRBV10-3; CDR3: ASLHRTSGTRSYEQY
J: TRBJ2-7; D: TRBD2; V: TRBV12-3/TRBV12-4; CDR3: ASTLLAGDSSEQY
J: TRBJ1-1; D: TRBD1; V: TRBV10-3; CDR3: AISGTGEAF
J: TRBJ2-5; D: TRBD2; V: TRBV29-1; CDR3: SVGGASGRAETQY
J: TRBJ2-7; D: TRBD2; V: TRBV3-1; CDR3: ASSRGTSGRLNEQY
J: TRBJ2-7; D: NA; V: TRBV7-2; CDR3: ASSLSQGSFYEQY
J: TRBJ1-3; D: NA; V: TRBV10-2; CDR3: ASSGGEFSGNTIY
J: TRBJ1-5; D: NA; V: TRBV12-3/TRBV12-4; CDR3: ASSSRAGGETQH
J: TRBJ2-1; D: NA; V: TRBV11-2; CDR3: ASSRLGGPNSYNEQF
J: TRBJ1-4; D: NA; V: TRBV7-2; CDR3: ASSLVTGARDEKLF
J: TRBJ2-2; D: TRBD1; V: TRBV6-4; CDR3: ASSETGISTGELF
J: TRBJ1-2; D: TRBD1; V: TRBV29-1; CDR3: SARSGTGAGYT
J: TRBJ2-7; D: NA; V: TRBV7-2; CDR3: ASSPDGAGMRYEQY
J: TRBJ1-5; D: NA; V: TRBV19; CDR3: ASSPPGSNQPQH
J: TRBJ1-1; D: NA; V: TRBV25-1; CDR3: ASSPKETANTEAF
J: TRBJ2-2; D: TRBD1; V: TRBV10-1; CDR3: ASSPPGTGNTGELF
J: TRBJ1-1; D: NA; V: TRBV2; CDR3: ASRPDNLNTEAF
J: TRBJ1-3; D: NA; V: TRBV14; CDR3: ASSPHRGLAGNTIY
J: TRBJ2-5; D: NA; V: TRBV5-5; CDR3: ASSLINVGGRETQY
J: TRBJ2-7; D: NA; V: TRBV20-1; CDR3: SARDGPYEQY
J: TRBJ2-7; D: NA; V: TRBV7-9; CDR3: ASSLGALAHQGGEEQY
J: TRBJ2-3; D: TRBD2; V: TRBV24-1; CDR3: ATSDSVRGTTDTQY
J: TRBJ1-4; D: NA; V: TRBV10-3; CDR3: AISEDLGTSEKLF
J: TRBJ1-3; D: NA; V: TRBV5-4; CDR3: ASSDVGYSGNTIY
J: TRBJ2-3; D: TRBD2; V: TRBV9; CDR3: ASSVVGSGKPTSTDTQY
J: TRBJ1-1; D: TRBD1; V: TRBV19; CDR3: ASRRQGLNTEAF
J: TRBJ2-7; D: NA; V: TRBV15; CDR3: AASSHTASYEQY
J: TRBJ1-6; D: TRBD1; V: TRBV9; CDR3: ASSGTGANNSPLH
J: TRBJ2-5; D: TRBD2; V: TRBV2; CDR3: ASRTSGGAYQETQY
J: TRBJ2-5; D: NA; V: TRBV3-1; CDR3: ASSQRNGQETQY
J: TRBJ2-5; D: TRBD1; V: TRBV7-3; CDR3: ASSLEGARQETQY
J: TRBJ2-1; D: NA; V: TRBV30; CDR3: AWKAGLAWNEQF
J: TRBJ1-1; D: NA; V: TRBV25-1; CDR3: ASSPGWGEAF
J: TRBJ1-1; D: TRBD1; V: TRBV12-3/TRBV12-4; CDR3: ASSPGTGPDTEAF
J: TRBJ2-3; D: TRBD2; V: TRBV5-1; CDR3: ASGIRGETADTQY
J: TRBJ1-2; D: TRBD1; V: TRBV7-9; CDR3: ASSRESWTGIGYT